A single sample gave rise to the 6 T cell receptor beta chains below, sequenced in a study of cytomegalovirus exposure and HLA in healthy donors. Primers for the PCR totalled 60 Vbeta and 13 Jbeta. Data came from immunoSEQ multiplex PCR; TCRdb stores just in-frame clones and leaves some out. The sample lists some 90,000 clones; roughly 70% were seen once. The material sequenced was PBMCs. These receptors all stem from a man aged 50 to 59 in good health and CMV-seronegative.

This clone has more than one count but fewer than ten. The rearrangement joins TRBV4-1 to TRBJ2-1; 9 bases are shared with TRBD1. The CDR3 has 15 amino acids. The germline CDR1 and CDR2 sequences are MGHRA and YSYEKL. Unmatched junction bases numbered 4, after V lost 3 bases and J lost 4 bases. CDR3 sequence reads: CASSQDRGPYNEQFF. Written as DNA, the CDR3 is TGCGCCAGCAGCCAGGACAGGGGTCCGTACAATGAGCAGTTCTTC.

The chain recombines TRBV4-1 with TRBJ2-1; maybe TRBD2 (6 bases). V was trimmed by 5 bases and J by 5 bases, leaving 16 bases between them. The V gene's germline CDR1 is MGHRA and CDR2 YSYEKL. The length of the CDR3 is 15 residues. DNA for the CDR3: TGCGCCAGCAGCGGGTCGGGACTGCTAAACAATGAGCAGTTCTTC. The encoded protein is CASSGSGLLNNEQFF.

This clone was detected once. The CDR3: CSVAGEGQPQHF. In DNA form, the CDR3 reads TGCAGCGTTGCAGGGGAAGGTCAGCCCCAGCATTTT. The chain combines TRBV29-1 with TRBJ1-5; a weak D match, TRBD1 (6 bases). V lost 4 bases and J lost 6, with 10 bases in between. Looked up from germline, CDR1 is SQVTM and CDR2 is ANQGSEA. CDR3 length: 12 residues.

V usage is TRBV7-9 and J usage is TRBJ1-4; 7 bases are shared with TRBD1. This CDR3 is 15 amino acids long. Germline V gives CDR1 SEHNR, CDR2 FQNEAQ (reference sequence). V gave up 2 bases and J gave up 5 bases; unmatched junction bases: 5. The CDR3 loop reads CASSLLGQLNEKLFF. CDR3 in DNA: TGTGCCAGCAGCTTACTGGGACAGTTAAATGAAAAACTGTTTTTT.

This sequence joins TRBV20-1 and TRBJ2-1; no clear D. CDR1 and CDR2 from the germline V gene are DFQATT and SNEGSKA (reference sequence). V gave up 3 bases and J gave up 5 bases, with 5 bases separating them. The CDR3 contains 11 residues. The CDR3 nucleotides read TGCAGTGCTAGCCCAAACAATGAGCAGTTCTTC. Its translation is CSASPNNEQFF.

The chain couples TRBV5-1 to TRBJ2-5; the match to TRBD2 covers 10 bases. This CDR3 has 15 residues. The J segment lost 1 base and the V segment lost 1 base, leaving 1 base of the junction unmatched. Per the germline V gene, CDR1 is SGHRS and CDR2 is YFSETQ. CDR3: CASSLTSGAQETQYF. The CDR3 DNA reads as TGCGCCAGCAGCTTGACTAGCGGGGCCCAAGAGACCCAGTACTTC.